Listed below are T cell receptor beta chains from one sample, sequenced in a study of blood T cell repertoires in COVID-19. The table came from immunoSEQ multiplex PCR; TCRdb's copy has only in-frame clones and leaves some out. The data contain about 240,000 clones, 80% to 90% of them seen just once; the ten biggest clones take up approximately 4.5%. Sequenced sample: peripheral blood. These receptor sequences come from a woman in her seventies with acute or convalescent COVID-19. The CDR3 runs from the conserved cysteine through the conserved F or W. Fields, in order: D gene, CDR3 length, J gene, V gene, clone size, CDR3 DNA, CDR3 protein. A D gene is named only where the DNA matches it firmly. Clone size appears in some rows only: once, few, many, or a class for an expanded clone.

. 15 TRBJ2-7 TRBV5-1 . TGCGCCAGCAGCTTGGTCACAGGCCCCTCCTACGAGCAGTACTTC CASSLVTGPSYEQYF
. 14 TRBJ1-2 TRBV7-2 . TGTGCCAGCAGCTTAGAGGCAGGGGTTTATGGCTACACCTTC CASSLEAGVYGYTF
. 15 TRBJ2-6 TRBV7-8 . TGTGCCAGCAGCCTGCAGGGCGGAGGGGCCAACGTCCTGACTTTC CASSLQGGGANVLTF
TRBD1 15 TRBJ1-6 TRBV6-5 . TGTGCCAGCAGTTACTCCGACAGGGCTAATTCACCCCTCCACTTT CASSYSDRANSPLHF
. 17 TRBJ1-5 TRBV2 . TGTGCCAGCAGTGATCGTCCTGCCTCGATAGGCAATCAGCCCCAGCATTTT CASSDRPASIGNQPQHF
TRBD1 17 TRBJ2-7 TRBV24-1 once TGTGCCACCAGTGATTCCGGACAGGGGGCGCGGGGGTACGAGCAGTACTTC CATSDSGQGARGYEQYF
TRBD1 12 TRBJ1-2 TRBV20-1 . TGCAGTGCTAGTCGGACAGGGTATGGCTACACCTTC CSASRTGYGYTF
. 16 TRBJ1-2 TRBV5-6 . TGTGCCAGCAACAGAAAGACGGACTGGAGTGCCTATGGCTACACCTTC CASNRKTDWSAYGYTF
. 15 TRBJ2-7 TRBV27 . TGTGCCAGCAGTTTTATCGGGACTGGGGTGTCCGAGCAGTACTTC CASSFIGTGVSEQYF
. 14 TRBJ1-2 TRBV5-6 . TGTGCCAGCAGCTTGGTAAGCGCCCCGTATGGCTACACCTTC CASSLVSAPYGYTF
. 17 TRBJ1-3 TRBV4-1 . TGCGCCAGCAGCCAAGATGGGTCGCGGAGGGCTGGAAACACCATATATTTT CASSQDGSRRAGNTIYF
TRBD1 14 TRBJ1-2 TRBV10-3 . TGTGCCATCACCGGGACAGGGGTAGACTATGGCTACACCTTC CAITGTGVDYGYTF
TRBD2 18 TRBJ2-2 TRBV30 once TGTGCCTGGAGTGTACGGACTAGCGGGGGCCGAAGGCCCGGGGAGCTGTTTTTT CAWSVRTSGGRRPGELFF
. 15 TRBJ2-7 TRBV7-2 . TGTGCCAGCAGCCGCCAGGGGTCCCCCTCCTACGAGCAGTACTTC CASSRQGSPSYEQYF
. 11 TRBJ1-1 TRBV28 . TGTGCCAGCCTACAGGGAACTGAAGCTTTCTTT CASLQGTEAFF
TRBD1 13 TRBJ1-1 TRBV3-1/TRBV3-2 . TGTGCCAGCAGCTTTGACAGGGGGGCTGAAGCTTTCTTT CASSFDRGAEAFF
TRBD1 16 TRBJ1-5 TRBV7-8 once TGTGCCAGCAGCCCCGGGACAGGGACGATGGGACAGCCCCAGCATTTT CASSPGTGTMGQPQHF
TRBD1 14 TRBJ1-1 TRBV6-5 . TGTGCCAGCAGACTACAGGGGTCGAACACTGAAGCTTTCTTT CASRLQGSNTEAFF
. 16 TRBJ2-5 TRBV18 . TGTGCCAGCTCAAAGGCCGGGGTTGTAATTAAAGAGACCCAGTACTTC CASSKAGVVIKETQYF
TRBD2 15 TRBJ2-2 TRBV19 . TGTGCCAGTACCATGGGGGGGGCGAACACCGGGGAGCTGTTTTTT CASTMGGANTGELFF
TRBD2 15 TRBJ2-7 TRBV5-4 . TGTGCCAGCAGCTTGAAATTAGCGGGGGTTGGCGAGCAGTACTTC CASSLKLAGVGEQYF
. 12 TRBJ1-1 TRBV29-1 . TGCAGCGTTGAACACGGGAACACTGAAGCTTTCTTT CSVEHGNTEAFF
TRBD1 17 TRBJ2-2 TRBV9 . TGTGCCAGCAGCCCCTTACGGGACAGGTTGGTCACCGGGGAGCTGTTTTTT CASSPLRDRLVTGELFF
TRBD2 17 TRBJ2-4 TRBV19 . TGTGCCAGTAGTCACTGGACTAGCGGGGGGCCCAGAAACATTCAGTACTTC CASSHWTSGGPRNIQYF
. 15 TRBJ1-1 TRBV7-2 . TGTGCCAGCAGCTCAAAGGGGATGCGGAACACTGAAGCTTTCTTT CASSSKGMRNTEAFF
TRBD1 14 TRBJ1-2 TRBV6-6 . TGTGCCAGCAGTTCAAGCGGGACAGGTGATGGCTACACCTTC CASSSSGTGDGYTF
. 12 TRBJ1-5 TRBV29-1 . TGCAGCGTATCGGCAGGTCGACAGCCCCAGCATTTT CSVSAGRQPQHF
. 16 TRBJ1-1 TRBV28 once TGTGCCAGCAGTTTATGGGACGGGGGGAGAAACACTGAAGCTTTCTTT CASSLWDGGRNTEAFF
. 16 TRBJ1-2 TRBV9 . TGTGCCAGCAGCGTTTCGGGTCGCCCACCTAACTATGGCTACACCTTC CASSVSGRPPNYGYTF
. 15 TRBJ1-4 TRBV4-3 . TGCGCCAGCAGCCAAGATACGCCAGGTCGGGAAAAACTGTTTTTT CASSQDTPGREKLFF
. 16 TRBJ1-3 TRBV3-1/TRBV3-2 . TGTGCCAGCAGCCGAGCAGGCTACCTCTCTGGAAACACCATATATTTT CASSRAGYLSGNTIYF
. 14 TRBJ1-3 TRBV30 . TGTGCCTGGAGTGTCGGGGACACTGGAAACACCATATATTTT CAWSVGDTGNTIYF
. 17 TRBJ2-6 TRBV6-2/TRBV6-3 . TGTGCCAGCAGTTACTCGCGAGGGATCTCTGGGGCCAACGTCCTGACTTTC CASSYSRGISGANVLTF